The rows below give T cell receptor beta chains drawn from one sample of a study of shared clonotypes between healthy human individuals. Sequencing used immunoSEQ multiplex PCR; TCRdb keeps in-frame clones, though not all of them. Of about 2,200,000 clones detected, 85% to 95% appear once; the ten largest clones hold around 1.7%. The sequenced sample was naive CD8+ T cells from PBMCs. These receptor sequences come from a young man in good health. Some clones in this sample may be carry-over from other donors' samples. Both conserved end residues are part of each CDR3. A D gene is named only where the DNA matches it firmly. Clone size is given for some rows only: seen once, a few or many times, or a class if the clone is expanded.

once | TRBD2 | TRBJ2-7 | TRBV7-2 | CASSSLAGYEQYF | TGTGCCAGCAGCTCCCTAGCGGGATACGAGCAGTACTTC
few | - | TRBJ2-5 | TRBV7-8 | CASGLLPQETQYF | TGTGCCAGCGGACTCCTCCCCCAAGAGACCCAGTACTTC
- | - | TRBJ2-7 | TRBV13 | CASSPTSLPYEQYF | TGTGCCAGCAGCCCTACGTCCCTCCCCTACGAGCAGTACTTC
- | - | TRBJ1-2 | TRBV7-2 | CASSLDPRPVYGYTF | TGTGCCAGCAGCTTAGACCCCCGCCCGGTCTATGGCTACACCTTC
- | - | TRBJ2-7 | TRBV7-6 | CASSLAGAAAYEQYF | TGTGCCAGCAGCTTAGCGGGGGCAGCGGCCTACGAGCAGTACTTC
- | - | TRBJ2-2 | TRBV29-1 | CSVVSGGELFF | TGCAGCGTTGTTAGCGGCGGGGAGCTGTTTTTT
- | TRBD1 | TRBJ2-7 | TRBV5-4 | CASSFMDRVGEQYF | TGTGCCAGCAGCTTTATGGACAGGGTAGGCGAGCAGTACTTC
once | - | TRBJ1-2 | TRBV27 | CASSLGPGSGAHGYTF | TGTGCCAGCAGTTTAGGACCCGGGTCCGGCGCCCATGGCTACACCTTC
- | TRBD2 | TRBJ2-1 | TRBV27 | CASSLFVTSARDEQFF | TGTGCCAGCAGTTTATTCGTTACTAGCGCGCGGGATGAGCAGTTCTTC
once | TRBD2 | TRBJ2-1 | TRBV5-1 | CASSLDGAGGPVVSYNEQFF | TGCGCCAGCAGCTTGGACGGAGCGGGAGGGCCGGTCGTCTCCTACAATGAGCAGTTCTTC
- | - | TRBJ2-2 | TRBV7-9 | CASSFNAGPNTGELFF | TGTGCCAGCAGCTTCAACGCGGGACCGAACACCGGGGAGCTGTTTTTT
- | TRBD1 | TRBJ1-2 | TRBV7-3 | CASSSFEGQGSFGYTF | TGTGCCAGCAGCTCCTTTGAGGGACAGGGGTCCTTTGGCTACACCTTC
- | TRBD2 | TRBJ2-7 | TRBV9 | CASSGGRSDEQYF | TGTGCCAGCAGCGGCGGGAGGTCAGACGAGCAGTACTTC
- | - | TRBJ2-1 | TRBV19 | CASSIGLNSYNEQFF | TGTGCCAGTAGTATTGGACTCAACTCCTACAATGAGCAGTTCTTC
- | TRBD1 | TRBJ2-6 | TRBV9 | CASSVEGAISGANVLTF | TGTGCCAGCAGCGTAGAGGGGGCAATCTCTGGGGCCAACGTCCTGACTTTC
few | - | TRBJ2-1 | TRBV27 | CASSPYGPDNEQFF | TGTGCCAGCAGTCCATACGGGCCGGACAATGAGCAGTTCTTC
- | - | TRBJ2-1 | TRBV5-6 | CASSLGGWNEQFF | TGTGCCAGCAGCTTGGGGGGTTGGAATGAGCAGTTCTTC
- | - | TRBJ2-7 | TRBV11-2 | CASSTGATFYEQYF | TGTGCCAGCAGTACAGGAGCCACCTTCTACGAGCAGTACTTC
- | TRBD2 | TRBJ2-1 | TRBV11-2 | CASSPQGLAALSSYNEQFF | TGTGCCAGCAGCCCCCAGGGACTAGCGGCCCTAAGCTCCTACAATGAGCAGTTCTTC
- | - | TRBJ1-1 | TRBV6-5 | CASSQWTEAFF | TGTGCCAGCAGCCAGTGGACTGAAGCTTTCTTT
once | TRBD2 | TRBJ2-7 | TRBV4-1 | CASSQDAGRGAFYEQYF | TGCGCCAGCAGCCAAGATGCGGGGCGGGGGGCGTTCTACGAGCAGTACTTC
few | - | TRBJ1-5 | TRBV25-1 | CASSDGRPPQHF | TGTGCCAGCAGTGACGGGAGGCCGCCCCAGCATTTT
- | TRBD2 | TRBJ2-1 | TRBV4-1 | CASSQGVQRGINEQFF | TGCGCCAGCAGCCAAGGGGTCCAGCGGGGGATCAATGAGCAGTTCTTC